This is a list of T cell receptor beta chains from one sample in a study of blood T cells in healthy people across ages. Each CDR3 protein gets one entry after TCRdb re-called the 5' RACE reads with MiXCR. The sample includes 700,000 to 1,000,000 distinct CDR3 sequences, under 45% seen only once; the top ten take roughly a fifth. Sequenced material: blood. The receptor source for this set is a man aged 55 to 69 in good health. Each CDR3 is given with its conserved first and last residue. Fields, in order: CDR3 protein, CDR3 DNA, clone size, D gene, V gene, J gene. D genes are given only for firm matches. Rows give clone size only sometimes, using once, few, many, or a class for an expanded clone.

CDR3 protein: CASSQDDDSLGKTQYF
CDR3 DNA: TGTGCCAGCAGCCAAGATGATGACAGCTTGGGGAAGACCCAGTACTTC
clone size: few
D gene: -
V gene: TRBV14
J gene: TRBJ2-5

CDR3 protein: CATSDPTGNNEQFF
CDR3 DNA: TGTGCCACCAGTGACCCGACCGGGAACAATGAGCAGTTCTTC
clone size: few
D gene: -
V gene: TRBV24-1
J gene: TRBJ2-1

CDR3 protein: CASSSFGQGVLYGYTF
CDR3 DNA: TGTGCCAGCAGCTCGTTTGGACAGGGGGTTTTATATGGCTACACCTTC
clone size: -
D gene: TRBD1
V gene: TRBV7-2
J gene: TRBJ1-2

CDR3 protein: CASSFRALTDALGAFF
CDR3 DNA: TGTGCCAGCAGCTTCCGGGCACTTACGGACGCCTTGGGAGCTTTCTTT
clone size: -
D gene: -
V gene: TRBV5-8
J gene: TRBJ1-1

CDR3 protein: CASSDYRQVPYEQYF
CDR3 DNA: TGTGCCAGCAGTGACTACCGACAGGTTCCCTACGAGCAGTACTTC
clone size: -
D gene: -
V gene: TRBV28
J gene: TRBJ2-7

CDR3 protein: CASSLQGRNTIYF
CDR3 DNA: TGTGCCAGCAGCTTACAGGGGAGAAACACCATATATTTT
clone size: once
D gene: -
V gene: TRBV7-9
J gene: TRBJ1-3

CDR3 protein: CASSGRGASGSYEQYF
CDR3 DNA: TGTGCCAGCTCTGGCAGGGGGGCTAGCGGGAGCTACGAGCAGTACTTC
clone size: -
D gene: TRBD2
V gene: TRBV18
J gene: TRBJ2-7

CDR3 protein: CSARDRSGVTYEQYF
CDR3 DNA: TGCAGTGCTAGAGATAGGTCAGGGGTCACTTACGAGCAGTACTTC
clone size: few
D gene: -
V gene: TRBV20-1
J gene: TRBJ2-7

CDR3 protein: CSAQASISYGYTF
CDR3 DNA: TGCAGTGCCCAGGCATCCATTAGCTATGGCTACACCTTC
clone size: -
D gene: -
V gene: TRBV20-1
J gene: TRBJ1-2

CDR3 protein: CSVEGVEDSNTEAFF
CDR3 DNA: TGCAGCGTTGAAGGAGTAGAGGACAGTAACACTGAAGCTTTCTTT
clone size: -
D gene: -
V gene: TRBV29-1
J gene: TRBJ1-1

CDR3 protein: CSVGGGSFNEQYF
CDR3 DNA: TGCAGCGTTGGGGGGGGCAGCTTCAACGAGCAGTACTTC
clone size: many
D gene: -
V gene: TRBV29-1
J gene: TRBJ2-7

CDR3 protein: CASSYSPPSGVYNEQFF
CDR3 DNA: TGTGCCAGCAGTTACTCCCCCCCTAGCGGGGTTTACAATGAGCAGTTCTTC
clone size: many
D gene: TRBD2
V gene: TRBV6-2/TRBV6-3
J gene: TRBJ2-1

CDR3 protein: CASTPTGGNGKLFF
CDR3 DNA: TGTGCCAGCACCCCGACAGGGGGGAATGGAAAACTGTTTTTT
clone size: few
D gene: TRBD1
V gene: TRBV27
J gene: TRBJ1-4

CDR3 protein: CASRLGLGPNTGELFF
CDR3 DNA: TGCGCCAGCAGGCTAGGACTAGGTCCAAACACCGGGGAGCTGTTTTTT
clone size: -
D gene: TRBD2
V gene: TRBV4-1
J gene: TRBJ2-2

CDR3 protein: CASSPGTSGGSRFF
CDR3 DNA: TGCGCCAGCAGCCCCGGGACTAGCGGGGGGTCTAGGTTCTTC
clone size: few
D gene: TRBD2
V gene: TRBV5-1
J gene: TRBJ2-1

CDR3 protein: CASSSPDRGGHEQYF
CDR3 DNA: TGTGCCAGCAGTTCACCGGACAGGGGGGGACACGAGCAGTACTTC
clone size: few
D gene: TRBD1
V gene: TRBV6-2/TRBV6-3
J gene: TRBJ2-7

CDR3 protein: CASSRPDGTGIGGGSYEQYF
CDR3 DNA: TGTGCCAGCAGTAGACCCGACGGGACGGGCATTGGTGGGGGCTCCTACGAGCAGTACTTC
clone size: -
D gene: -
V gene: TRBV6-1
J gene: TRBJ2-7

CDR3 protein: CASSMRDGSTDTQYF
CDR3 DNA: TGTGCCAGTAGTATGAGGGACGGTAGCACTGATACGCAGTATTTT
clone size: -
D gene: -
V gene: TRBV19
J gene: TRBJ2-3

CDR3 protein: CATTRGPGQGIAGELFF
CDR3 DNA: TGTGCCACCACCAGAGGACCGGGACAGGGTATTGCCGGGGAGCTGTTTTTT
clone size: few
D gene: TRBD1
V gene: TRBV15
J gene: TRBJ2-2

CDR3 protein: CASSYAIRSSYNEQFF
CDR3 DNA: TGTGCCAGCAGTTACGCGATCAGGAGCTCCTACAATGAGCAGTTCTTC
clone size: -
D gene: -
V gene: TRBV6-5
J gene: TRBJ2-1

CDR3 protein: CSARESGANYGYTF
CDR3 DNA: TGCAGTGCTAGAGAGTCGGGAGCTAACTATGGCTACACCTTC
clone size: few
D gene: -
V gene: TRBV20-1
J gene: TRBJ1-2

CDR3 protein: CASSFSGGGWGTDTQYF
CDR3 DNA: TGTGCCAGCAGTTTTAGCGGGGGCGGTTGGGGCACAGATACGCAGTATTTT
clone size: -
D gene: TRBD2
V gene: TRBV6-2/TRBV6-3
J gene: TRBJ2-3

CDR3 protein: CATSRDLGGWNEQFF
CDR3 DNA: TGTGCCACCAGCAGAGACCTAGGGGGCTGGAATGAGCAGTTCTTC
clone size: -
D gene: TRBD1
V gene: TRBV15
J gene: TRBJ2-1

CDR3 protein: CASSLRCRGKVDYGYTF
CDR3 DNA: TGCGCCAGCAGCTTAAGGTGTAGGGGGAAGGTTGACTATGGCTACACCTTC
clone size: -
D gene: -
V gene: TRBV4-1
J gene: TRBJ1-2

CDR3 protein: CAPPTADRYEQYF
CDR3 DNA: TGTGCCCCCCCTACAGCCGACCGTTACGAGCAGTACTTC
clone size: few
D gene: -
V gene: TRBV6-5
J gene: TRBJ2-7

CDR3 protein: CASSEEPGQRSPLHF
CDR3 DNA: TGTGCCAGCAGTGAAGAGCCGGGACAACGATCACCCCTCCACTTT
clone size: few
D gene: -
V gene: TRBV6-1
J gene: TRBJ1-6

CDR3 protein: CASSLGQPGNIQYF
CDR3 DNA: TGTGCCAGCAGCCTGGGACAGCCGGGGAACATTCAGTACTTC
clone size: -
D gene: TRBD1
V gene: TRBV7-2
J gene: TRBJ2-4

CDR3 protein: CASSDEQGRITYEQYF
CDR3 DNA: TGTGCCAGCAGCGACGAACAGGGCAGGATTACCTACGAGCAGTACTTC
clone size: few
D gene: -
V gene: TRBV7-2
J gene: TRBJ2-7

CDR3 protein: CASSLGGDRDYNEQFF
CDR3 DNA: TGTGCCAGCAGCTTAGGAGGAGACAGGGATTACAATGAGCAGTTCTTC
clone size: -
D gene: TRBD1
V gene: TRBV7-6
J gene: TRBJ2-1

CDR3 protein: CASMSQVNEKLFF
CDR3 DNA: TGTGCCAGCATGTCGCAGGTTAATGAAAAACTGTTTTTT
clone size: -
D gene: -
V gene: TRBV6-2/TRBV6-3
J gene: TRBJ1-4

CDR3 protein: CSARDLGNGYTF
CDR3 DNA: TGCAGTGCTAGAGATTTGGGAAATGGCTACACCTTC
clone size: -
D gene: -
V gene: TRBV20-1
J gene: TRBJ1-2

CDR3 protein: CSVDGQAGQETQYF
CDR3 DNA: TGCAGCGTTGATGGGCAGGCAGGTCAAGAGACCCAGTACTTC
clone size: -
D gene: -
V gene: TRBV29-1
J gene: TRBJ2-5

CDR3 protein: CASSRGQGIINEQFF
CDR3 DNA: TGTGCCAGCAGCCGAGGACAGGGGATAATCAATGAGCAGTTCTTC
clone size: -
D gene: TRBD1
V gene: TRBV3-1
J gene: TRBJ2-1

CDR3 protein: CASSFKGQETQYF
CDR3 DNA: TGTGCCAGCAGCTTCAAGGGGCAAGAGACCCAGTACTTC
clone size: few
D gene: -
V gene: TRBV7-2
J gene: TRBJ2-5

CDR3 protein: CASSYPPHEMDTEAFF
CDR3 DNA: TGTGCCAGCAGTTACCCCCCCCATGAGATGGACACTGAAGCTTTCTTT
clone size: -
D gene: -
V gene: TRBV6-8
J gene: TRBJ1-1

CDR3 protein: CASRPPGGVGGLREQFF
CDR3 DNA: TGTGCCAGCCGCCCACCCGGAGGAGTGGGGGGGCTAAGGGAGCAGTTCTTC
clone size: -
D gene: -
V gene: TRBV7-9
J gene: TRBJ2-1

CDR3 protein: CASSGGGAGYTF
CDR3 DNA: TGTGCCAGCAGCGGAGGGGGTGCTGGCTACACCTTC
clone size: -
D gene: -
V gene: TRBV6-1
J gene: TRBJ1-2

CDR3 protein: CASSQEHGTYEQYF
CDR3 DNA: TGCGCCAGCAGCCAAGAGCACGGAACCTACGAGCAGTACTTC
clone size: few
D gene: -
V gene: TRBV4-3
J gene: TRBJ2-7

CDR3 protein: CASSPQSSYNSPLHF
CDR3 DNA: TGTGCCAGCAGCCCCCAGAGTTCCTATAATTCACCCCTCCACTTT
clone size: -
D gene: -
V gene: TRBV7-2
J gene: TRBJ1-6

CDR3 protein: CSAASRRETGRDTQYF
CDR3 DNA: TGCAGTGCTGCTTCCAGGCGGGAGACGGGGCGAGATACGCAGTATTTT
clone size: -
D gene: TRBD2
V gene: TRBV20-1
J gene: TRBJ2-3

CDR3 protein: CASSLVSQGTGYTF
CDR3 DNA: TGTGCCAGCAGCTTAGTTAGTCAGGGGACTGGCTACACCTTC
clone size: -
D gene: -
V gene: TRBV7-9
J gene: TRBJ1-2

CDR3 protein: CSARDPSYGYTF
CDR3 DNA: TGCAGTGCTAGAGATCCCAGCTATGGCTACACCTTC
clone size: few
D gene: -
V gene: TRBV20-1
J gene: TRBJ1-2

CDR3 protein: CAIQGAPVYGYTF
CDR3 DNA: TGTGCCATTCAGGGGGCGCCGGTCTATGGCTACACCTTC
clone size: -
D gene: TRBD1
V gene: TRBV10-3
J gene: TRBJ1-2

CDR3 protein: CASSLDLGGFYERYF
CDR3 DNA: TGTGCCAGCAGCCTAGACCTAGGAGGGTTTTACGAGCGGTACTTC
clone size: few
D gene: -
V gene: TRBV7-2
J gene: TRBJ2-7

CDR3 protein: CASSEGGGRGYTF
CDR3 DNA: TGTGCCAGCAGTGAGGGGGGGGGGCGCGGCTACACCTTC
clone size: -
D gene: -
V gene: TRBV25-1
J gene: TRBJ1-2

CDR3 protein: CASRATGYSPLHF
CDR3 DNA: TGTGCCAGCAGGGCGACAGGATATTCACCCCTCCACTTT
clone size: many
D gene: -
V gene: TRBV6-6
J gene: TRBJ1-6

CDR3 protein: CSAKGDRAQETQYF
CDR3 DNA: TGCAGTGCTAAAGGGGACAGGGCCCAAGAGACCCAGTACTTC
clone size: many
D gene: TRBD1
V gene: TRBV20-1
J gene: TRBJ2-5

CDR3 protein: CASSPMTSTNEQFF
CDR3 DNA: TGTGCCAGCAGCCCGATGACTAGTACCAATGAGCAGTTCTTC
clone size: -
D gene: -
V gene: TRBV7-9
J gene: TRBJ2-1

CDR3 protein: CASSEGSLLNREQYF
CDR3 DNA: TGTGCCAGCAGCGAGGGTAGTCTTCTTAATCGGGAGCAGTACTTC
clone size: few
D gene: -
V gene: TRBV7-9
J gene: TRBJ2-5

CDR3 protein: CASRIGGVGANVLTF
CDR3 DNA: TGTGCCAGCAGGATTGGGGGGGTAGGGGCCAACGTCCTGACTTTC
clone size: -
D gene: TRBD2
V gene: TRBV11-2
J gene: TRBJ2-6

CDR3 protein: CASSPRWASGANVLTF
CDR3 DNA: TGTGCCAGCAGTCCCCGGTGGGCCTCTGGGGCCAACGTCCTGACTTTC
clone size: -
D gene: -
V gene: TRBV27
J gene: TRBJ2-6

CDR3 protein: CASSLNLAGSPSTDTQYF
CDR3 DNA: TGTGCCAGCAGCTTAAACCTAGCGGGGAGCCCTAGCACAGATACGCAGTATTTT
clone size: many
D gene: TRBD2
V gene: TRBV11-2
J gene: TRBJ2-3

CDR3 protein: CASSLAGLSNQPQHF
CDR3 DNA: TGCGCCAGCAGCTTGGCGGGACTCAGCAATCAGCCCCAGCATTTT
clone size: -
D gene: -
V gene: TRBV5-1
J gene: TRBJ1-5

CDR3 protein: CASALAGGLTDTQYF
CDR3 DNA: TGTGCCAGCGCACTAGCGGGGGGGCTAACAGATACGCAGTATTTT
clone size: -
D gene: TRBD2
V gene: TRBV7-9
J gene: TRBJ2-3

CDR3 protein: CASSLSGAPYF
CDR3 DNA: TGTGCCAGCAGCTTGTCAGGGGCTCCGTACTTC
clone size: -
D gene: -
V gene: TRBV5-8
J gene: TRBJ2-5

CDR3 protein: CSASSGAKNIQYF
CDR3 DNA: TGCAGTGCTAGTTCAGGAGCCAAAAACATTCAGTACTTC
clone size: -
D gene: -
V gene: TRBV20-1
J gene: TRBJ2-4

CDR3 protein: CASRRNRDGEKLFF
CDR3 DNA: TGCGCCAGCAGACGGAACAGGGATGGTGAAAAACTGTTTTTT
clone size: -
D gene: -
V gene: TRBV5-1
J gene: TRBJ1-4

CDR3 protein: CSVAGQGAFGYTF
CDR3 DNA: TGCAGCGTTGCGGGACAGGGGGCGTTTGGCTACACCTTC
clone size: few
D gene: TRBD1
V gene: TRBV29-1
J gene: TRBJ1-2

CDR3 protein: CASSLVLAEGKNIQYF
CDR3 DNA: TGTGCCAGCAGCTTAGTACTAGCGGAGGGCAAAAACATTCAGTACTTC
clone size: many
D gene: TRBD2
V gene: TRBV7-9
J gene: TRBJ2-4

CDR3 protein: CASSQAPYEQYF
CDR3 DNA: TGTGCCAGCAGTCAGGCCCCATACGAGCAGTACTTC
clone size: many
D gene: -
V gene: TRBV12-3/TRBV12-4
J gene: TRBJ2-7